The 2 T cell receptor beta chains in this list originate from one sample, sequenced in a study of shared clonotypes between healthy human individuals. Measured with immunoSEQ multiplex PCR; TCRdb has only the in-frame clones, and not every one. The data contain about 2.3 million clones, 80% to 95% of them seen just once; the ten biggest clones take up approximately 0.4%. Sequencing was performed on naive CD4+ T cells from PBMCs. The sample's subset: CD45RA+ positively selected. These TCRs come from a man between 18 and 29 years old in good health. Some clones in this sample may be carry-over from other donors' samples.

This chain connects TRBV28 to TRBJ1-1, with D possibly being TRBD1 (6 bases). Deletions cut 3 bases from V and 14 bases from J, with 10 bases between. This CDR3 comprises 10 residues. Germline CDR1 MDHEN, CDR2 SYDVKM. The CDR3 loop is CASSFRGVFF. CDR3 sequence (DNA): TGTGCCAGCAGTTTCAGGGGTGTCTTCTTT.

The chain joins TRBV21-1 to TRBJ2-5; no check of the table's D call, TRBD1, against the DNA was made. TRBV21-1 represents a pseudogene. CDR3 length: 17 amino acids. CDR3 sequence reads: CASSPGQGARIKETQYF. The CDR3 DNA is TGTGCCAGCAGCCCGGGACAGGGGGCGCGTATCAAAGAGACCCAGTACTTC.